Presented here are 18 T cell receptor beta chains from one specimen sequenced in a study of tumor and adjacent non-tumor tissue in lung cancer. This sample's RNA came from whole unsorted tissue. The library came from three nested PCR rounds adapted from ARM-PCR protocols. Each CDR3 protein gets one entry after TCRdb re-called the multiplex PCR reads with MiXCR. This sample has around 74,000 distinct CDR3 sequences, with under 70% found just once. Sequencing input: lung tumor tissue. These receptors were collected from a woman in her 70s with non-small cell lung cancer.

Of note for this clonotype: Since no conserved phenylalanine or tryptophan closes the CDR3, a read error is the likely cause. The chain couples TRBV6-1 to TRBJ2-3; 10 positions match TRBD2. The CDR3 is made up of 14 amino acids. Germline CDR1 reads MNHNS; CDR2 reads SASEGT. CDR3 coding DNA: TGTGCCAGCACAGCGGGAGGGACCTCAGATACACAGTATTAT. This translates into CASTAGGTSDTQYY.

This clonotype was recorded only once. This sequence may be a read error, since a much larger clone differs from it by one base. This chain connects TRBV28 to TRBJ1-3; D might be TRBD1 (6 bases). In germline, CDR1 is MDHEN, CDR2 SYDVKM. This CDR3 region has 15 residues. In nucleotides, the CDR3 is TGTGCCAGCGGTTTCCAGGGGCGCGGTGGAAACACCATATATTTT. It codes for CASGFQGRGGNTIYF.

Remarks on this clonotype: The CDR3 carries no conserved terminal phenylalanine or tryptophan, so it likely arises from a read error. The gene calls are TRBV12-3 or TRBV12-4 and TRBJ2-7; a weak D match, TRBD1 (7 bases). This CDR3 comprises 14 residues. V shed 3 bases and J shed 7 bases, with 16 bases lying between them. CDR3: CASSLSGGLKEQYL. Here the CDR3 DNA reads TGTGCCAGCAGTTTGTCAGGGGGACTCAAGGAGCAGTACCTC.

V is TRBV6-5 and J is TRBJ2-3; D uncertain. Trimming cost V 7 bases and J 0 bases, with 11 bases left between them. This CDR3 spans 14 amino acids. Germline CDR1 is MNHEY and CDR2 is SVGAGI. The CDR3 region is CASKKELSTDTQYF. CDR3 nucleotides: TGTGCCAGCAAGAAAGAGCTGAGCACAGATACGCAGTATTTT.

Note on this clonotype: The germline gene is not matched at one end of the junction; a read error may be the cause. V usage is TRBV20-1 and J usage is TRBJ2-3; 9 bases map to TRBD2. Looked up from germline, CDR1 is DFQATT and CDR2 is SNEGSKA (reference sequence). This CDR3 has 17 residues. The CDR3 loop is CSARVLSLAGGLNTHYF. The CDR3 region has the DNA TGCAGTGCTAGAGTCTTGTCTTTGGCGGGAGGGTTAAATACGCATTATTTT.

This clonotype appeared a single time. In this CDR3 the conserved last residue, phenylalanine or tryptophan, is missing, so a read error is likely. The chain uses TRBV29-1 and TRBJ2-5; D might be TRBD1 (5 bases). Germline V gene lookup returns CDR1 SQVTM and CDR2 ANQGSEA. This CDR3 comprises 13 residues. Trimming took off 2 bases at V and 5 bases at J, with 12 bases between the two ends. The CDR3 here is CSVELLSGETQYL. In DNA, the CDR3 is TGCAGCGTTGAACTACTATCAGGGGAGACCCAGTACTTG.

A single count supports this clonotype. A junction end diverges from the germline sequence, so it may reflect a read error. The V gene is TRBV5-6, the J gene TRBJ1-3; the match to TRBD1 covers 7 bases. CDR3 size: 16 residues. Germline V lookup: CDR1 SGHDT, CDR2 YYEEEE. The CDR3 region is CASSWTGSFYGNTLYF. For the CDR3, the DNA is TGTGCCAGTAGCTGGACAGGATCATTCTATGGAAACACCTTATATTTT.

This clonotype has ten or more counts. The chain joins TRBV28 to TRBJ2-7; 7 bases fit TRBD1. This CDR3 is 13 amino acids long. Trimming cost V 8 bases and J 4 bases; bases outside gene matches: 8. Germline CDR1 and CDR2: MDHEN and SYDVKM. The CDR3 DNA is TGTGCCAGCTTTAAGGGACAGACTTACGAGCAGTACTTC. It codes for CASFKGQTYEQYF.

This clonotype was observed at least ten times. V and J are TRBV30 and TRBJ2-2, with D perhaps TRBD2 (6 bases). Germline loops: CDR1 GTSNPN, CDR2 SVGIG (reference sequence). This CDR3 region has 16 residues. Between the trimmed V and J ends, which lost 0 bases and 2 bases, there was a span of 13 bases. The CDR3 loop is CAWSVGGAGNTGELFF. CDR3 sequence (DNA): TGTGCCTGGAGTGTTGGAGGGGCGGGAAACACCGGGGAGCTGTTTTTT.

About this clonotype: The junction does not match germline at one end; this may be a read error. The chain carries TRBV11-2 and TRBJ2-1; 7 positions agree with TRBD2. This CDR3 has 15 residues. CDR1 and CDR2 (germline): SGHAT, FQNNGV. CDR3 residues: CANSLGRGPYNEQFF. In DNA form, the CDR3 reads TGTGCCAACAGCTTAGGGAGGGGCCCCTACAATGAGCAGTTCTTC.

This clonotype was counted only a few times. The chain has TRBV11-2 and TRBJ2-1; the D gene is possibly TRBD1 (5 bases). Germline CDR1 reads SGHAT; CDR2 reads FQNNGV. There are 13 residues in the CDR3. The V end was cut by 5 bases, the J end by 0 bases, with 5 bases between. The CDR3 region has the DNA TGTGCCAGCAGCAGGGGCTCCTACAATGAGCAGTTCTTC. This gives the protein CASSRGSYNEQFF. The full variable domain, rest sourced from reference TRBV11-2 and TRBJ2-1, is EAGVAQSPRYKIIEKRQSVAFWCNPISGHATLYWYQQILGQGPKLLIQFQNNGVVDDSQLPKDRFSAERLKGVDSTLKIQPAKLEDSAVYLCASSRGSYNEQFFGPGTRLTVL.

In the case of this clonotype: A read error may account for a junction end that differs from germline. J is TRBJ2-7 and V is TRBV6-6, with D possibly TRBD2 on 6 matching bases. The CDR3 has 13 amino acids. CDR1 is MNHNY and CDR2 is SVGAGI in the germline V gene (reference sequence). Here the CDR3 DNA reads TGTGCCAGCAGTTACTTACGGCCTAGCGAGCAATACTTC. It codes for CASSYLRPSEQYF.

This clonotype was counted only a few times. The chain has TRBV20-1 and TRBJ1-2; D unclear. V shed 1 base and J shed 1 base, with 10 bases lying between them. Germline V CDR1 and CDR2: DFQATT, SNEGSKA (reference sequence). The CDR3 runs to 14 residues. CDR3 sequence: CSARGHSINYGYTF. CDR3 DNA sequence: TGCAGTGCTAGAGGTCACAGCATTAACTATGGCTACACCTTC.

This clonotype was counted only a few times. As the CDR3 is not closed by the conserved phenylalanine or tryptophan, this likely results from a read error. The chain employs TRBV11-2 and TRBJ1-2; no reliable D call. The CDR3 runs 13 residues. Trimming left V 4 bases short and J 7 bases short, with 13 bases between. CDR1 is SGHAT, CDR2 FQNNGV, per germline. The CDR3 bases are TGTGCCAGCAGCTCGACAAGGGTTTCTGGCTACACCCTC. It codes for CASSSTRVSGYTL.

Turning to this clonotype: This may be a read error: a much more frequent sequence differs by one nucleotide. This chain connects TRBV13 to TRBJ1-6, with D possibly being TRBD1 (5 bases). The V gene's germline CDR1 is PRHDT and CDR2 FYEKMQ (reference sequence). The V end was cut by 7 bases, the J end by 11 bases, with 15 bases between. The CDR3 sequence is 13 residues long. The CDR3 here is CASNSGANPPLHF. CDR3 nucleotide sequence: TGTGCCAGCAATAGTGGGGCCAATCCACCCCTCCACTTT.

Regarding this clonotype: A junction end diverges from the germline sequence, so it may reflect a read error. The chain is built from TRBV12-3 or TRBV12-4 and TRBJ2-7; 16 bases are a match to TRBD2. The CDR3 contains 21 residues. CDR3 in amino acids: CASSFGTSGRAASLRSYEHYF. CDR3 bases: TGTGCCAGCAGTTTTGGGACTAGCGGGAGGGCCGCTTCCCTAAGATCCTATGAGCACTACTTC.

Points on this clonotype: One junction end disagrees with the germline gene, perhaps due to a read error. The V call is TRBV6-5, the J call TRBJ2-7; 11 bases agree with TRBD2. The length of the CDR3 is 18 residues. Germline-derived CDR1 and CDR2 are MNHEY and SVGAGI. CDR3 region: CASSYSGPSTSGRNAQYF. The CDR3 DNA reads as TGTGCCAGCAGTTATTCCGGGCCGTCCACTAGCGGGAGAAATGCGCAGTACTTT.

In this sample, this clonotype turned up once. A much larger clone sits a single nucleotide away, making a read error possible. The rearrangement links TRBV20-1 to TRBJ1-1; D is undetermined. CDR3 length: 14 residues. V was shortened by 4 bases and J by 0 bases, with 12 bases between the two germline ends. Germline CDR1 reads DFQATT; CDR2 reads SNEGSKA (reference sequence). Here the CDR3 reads CSAKVHSMNTEAFF. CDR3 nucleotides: TGCAGTGCTAAGGTGCACAGCATGAACACTGAAGCTTTCTTT.